The 13 T cell receptor beta chains in this list originate from one sample, sequenced in a study of cytomegalovirus exposure and HLA in healthy donors. A multiplex PCR was run with 60 Vbeta primers and 13 Jbeta primers. Clones were read by immunoSEQ multiplex PCR, and TCRdb kept only the in-frame ones, dropping some. This sample yields about 63,000 clones, of which more than 65% are seen a single time; less than 3% belongs to the top ten. Sequences were obtained from PBMCs. The receptors originated from a young woman in good health and CMV-seronegative.

CDR3: CASSLRRWRDEQFF. Here the CDR3 DNA reads TGTGCCAGCAGCTTGCGCCGGTGGAGGGATGAGCAGTTCTTC. The chain is built from TRBV7-2 and TRBJ2-1; D possibly corresponds to TRBD2 (6 bases). Deletions cut 3 bases from V and 8 bases from J, with 14 bases between. Germline loops: CDR1 SGHTA, CDR2 FQGNSA. CDR3 size: 14 residues.

V and J are TRBV7-2 and TRBJ2-7; perhaps TRBD1 as D (6 bases). Germline V CDR1 and CDR2: SGHTA, FQGNSA. This CDR3 is built from 14 residues. V gave up 2 bases and J gave up 4 bases, with 12 bases separating them. The CDR3 reads CASSLPGHLYEQYF. DNA for the CDR3: TGTGCCAGCAGCTTACCGGGACACCTTTACGAGCAGTACTTC.

This clone was detected only once. The chain links TRBV30 to TRBJ1-4; 7 bases line up with TRBD1. V was pared by 3 bases and J by 4 bases, with 5 bases of the junction left unmatched. This CDR3 has 14 residues. Germline lookup yields CDR1 GTSNPN and CDR2 SVGIG (reference sequence). The CDR3 DNA reads as TGTGCCTGGAGACAGGGGCGACTTAATGAAAAACTGTTTTTT. It is translated as CAWRQGRLNEKLFF.

The CDR3, as DNA: TGTGCCAGCAGTTACTCCTCTAGAAATGAGCAGTTCTTC. This encodes CASSYSSRNEQFF. V is TRBV6-5 and J is TRBJ2-1; D is undetermined. Germline V gene data show CDR1 as MNHEY and CDR2 as SVGAGI. The V end was cut by 0 bases, the J end by 7 bases, with 7 bases between. This CDR3 contains 13 residues.

The gene calls are TRBV10-1 and TRBJ2-3, with 8 bases lining up with TRBD2. Germline V gives CDR1 WNHNN, CDR2 SYGVQD (reference sequence). V dropped 4 bases and J dropped 6; count of bases not matched to a gene: 3. The CDR3 contains 13 residues. CDR3 DNA sequence: TGCGCCAGCAGTGGGACTAGCCCTGATACGCAGTATTTT. Encoded protein: CASSGTSPDTQYF.

The sample holds a few counts of this clone. V gene TRBV10-3 combines with J gene TRBJ2-7; 7 nucleotides line up with TRBD1. The CDR3 is 14 amino acids. V lost 10 bases and J lost 5; bases outside the gene matches: 14. Looked up from germline, CDR1 is ENHRY and CDR2 is SYGVKD. CDR3 bases: TGTGCCACACAACTCCCGGGACAGAGCGACGAGCAGTACTTC. Amino acid sequence: CATQLPGQSDEQYF.

The genes are TRBV4-3 and TRBJ2-1; 8 nucleotides match TRBD2. Looked up from germline, CDR1 is LGHNA and CDR2 is YSLEER. V gave up 1 base and J gave up 2 bases; unmatched junction bases: 1. This CDR3 comprises 15 residues. This CDR3 is CASSQGAGAYNEQFF. The DNA for the CDR3 is TGCGCCAGCAGCCAAGGAGCGGGGGCCTACAATGAGCAGTTCTTC.

This clone was observed a handful of times. This chain uses TRBV28 with TRBJ1-2; 7 nucleotides align to TRBD1. The CDR3 covers 19 residues. Germline assignment: CDR1 MDHEN and CDR2 SYDVKM. J gave up 0 bases and V 5 bases, and 18 bases lay outside the gene matches. CDR3 in DNA: TGTGCCAGCAGTCGCTATCCCGACAGGGTGAAGGAATCTAACTATGGCTACACCTTC. Its protein is CASSRYPDRVKESNYGYTF.

This clone was observed a handful of times. The chain couples TRBV7-6 to TRBJ1-1, with D perhaps TRBD1 (6 bases). Per germline, CDR1 SGHVS and CDR2 FNYEAQ. CDR3 length equals 15 residues. Trimming pared 5 bases from V and 5 bases from J, leaving 18 bases between. The CDR3: CASSPTRGGGTEAFF. In DNA form, the CDR3 reads TGTGCCAGCAGCCCCACACGGGGAGGGGGGACTGAAGCTTTCTTT.

The chain carries TRBV29-1 and TRBJ1-4; D gene unclear. Trimming removed 7 bases from V and 10 bases from J, with 10 bases in between. The CDR3 runs 10 residues. CDR1 and CDR2 from the germline V gene are SQVTM and ANQGSEA. The CDR3 loop reads CSALSVKLFF. The DNA for the CDR3 is TGCAGCGCCCTCAGCGTAAAACTGTTTTTT.

J is TRBJ1-4 and V is TRBV30, with 8 bases matching TRBD1. Germline trimming cut 3 bases from V and 7 bases from J; bases unmatched to any gene: 10. Germline V gene sequence: CDR1 GTSNPN, CDR2 SVGIG (reference sequence). The CDR3 loop spans 15 amino acids. The CDR3 coding sequence is TGTGCCTGGAGGTACAGGGGGAAAGGGGTTGAAAAACTGTTTTTT. The encoded protein is CAWRYRGKGVEKLFF. Filled out from reference TRBV30 and TRBJ1-4, the complete variable domain reads SQTIHQWPATLVQPVGSPLSLECTVEGTSNPNLYWYRQAAGRGLQLLFYSVGIGQISSEVPQNLSASRPQDRQFILSSKKLLLSDSGFYLCAWRYRGKGVEKLFFGSGTQLSVL.

As concerns this clone: Other nucleotide sequences from this sample produce the same CDR3. The chain uses TRBV11-1 and TRBJ2-5; 10 nucleotides match TRBD1. V was pared by 5 bases and J by 5 bases, with 5 bases of the junction left unmatched. This CDR3 is 14 amino acids long. Germline V gene lookup returns CDR1 SGHAT and CDR2 FQDESV (reference sequence). CDR3 sequence reads: CASSLRQGAETQYF. CDR3 nucleotides: TGTGCCAGCAGCCTTAGACAGGGGGCGGAGACCCAGTACTTC.

This rearrangement joins TRBV29-1 to TRBJ2-3; 8 bases line up with TRBD1. The CDR3 is 13 residues long. CDR1 and CDR2 from the germline V gene are SQVTM and ANQGSEA. V dropped 7 bases and J dropped 2; count of bases not matched to a gene: 5. CDR3 loop: CSADRGLTDTQYF. Here the CDR3 DNA reads TGCAGCGCAGACAGGGGACTCACAGATACGCAGTATTTT.